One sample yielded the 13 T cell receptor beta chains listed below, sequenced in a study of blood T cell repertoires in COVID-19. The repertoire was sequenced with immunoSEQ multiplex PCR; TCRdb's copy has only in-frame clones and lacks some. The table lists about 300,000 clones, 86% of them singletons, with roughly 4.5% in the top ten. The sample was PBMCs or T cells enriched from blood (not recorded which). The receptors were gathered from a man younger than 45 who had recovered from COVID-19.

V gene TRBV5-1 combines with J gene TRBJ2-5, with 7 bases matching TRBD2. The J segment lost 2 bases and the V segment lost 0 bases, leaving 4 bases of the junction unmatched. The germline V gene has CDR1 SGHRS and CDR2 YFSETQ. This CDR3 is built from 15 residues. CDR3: CASSLVVGGQETQYF. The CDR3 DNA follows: TGCGCCAGCAGCTTGGTGGTGGGGGGGCAAGAGACCCAGTACTTC.

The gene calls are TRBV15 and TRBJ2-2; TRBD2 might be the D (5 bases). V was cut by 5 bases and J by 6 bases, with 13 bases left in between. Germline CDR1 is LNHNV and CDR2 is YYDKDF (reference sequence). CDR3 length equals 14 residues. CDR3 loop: CATSVSRGPGELFF. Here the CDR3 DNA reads TGTGCCACCAGCGTAAGCCGAGGGCCCGGGGAGCTGTTTTTT.

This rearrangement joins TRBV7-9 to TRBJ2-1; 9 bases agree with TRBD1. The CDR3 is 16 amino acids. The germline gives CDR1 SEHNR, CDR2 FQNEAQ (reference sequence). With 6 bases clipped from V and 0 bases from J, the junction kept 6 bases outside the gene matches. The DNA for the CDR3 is TGTGCCAGCAGGCGGACAGGGGCTAGCTCCTACAATGAGCAGTTCTTC. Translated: CASRRTGASSYNEQFF.

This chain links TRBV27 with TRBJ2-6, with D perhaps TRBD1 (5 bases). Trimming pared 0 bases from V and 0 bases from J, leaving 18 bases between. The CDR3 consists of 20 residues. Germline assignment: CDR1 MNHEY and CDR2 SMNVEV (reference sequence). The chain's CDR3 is CASSLSRQLRLSSGANVLTF. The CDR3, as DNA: TGTGCCAGCAGTTTATCCAGACAGCTGAGGTTAAGCTCTGGGGCCAACGTCCTGACTTTC. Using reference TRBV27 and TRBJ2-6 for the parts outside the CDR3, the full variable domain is EAQVTQNPRYLITVTGKKLTVTCSQNMNHEYMSWYRQDPGLGLRQIYYSMNVEVTDKGDVPEGYKVSRKEKRNFPLILESPSPNQTSLYFCASSLSRQLRLSSGANVLTFGAGSRLTVL.

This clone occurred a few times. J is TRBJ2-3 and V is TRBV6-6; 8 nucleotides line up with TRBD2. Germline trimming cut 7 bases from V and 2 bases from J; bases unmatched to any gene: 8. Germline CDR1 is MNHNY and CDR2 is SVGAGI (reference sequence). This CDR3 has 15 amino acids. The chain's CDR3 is CASTAWRGDTDTQYF. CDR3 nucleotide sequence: TGTGCCAGCACCGCCTGGCGGGGGGACACAGATACGCAGTATTTT.

CDR3 in DNA: TGTGCCAGCAGTGAAATCCCGAGCTTTAGCACTGAAGCTTTCTTT. The encoded protein is CASSEIPSFSTEAFF. The chain is built from TRBV6-1 and TRBJ1-1, with unresolved D. Between the trimmed V and J ends, which lost 2 bases and 4 bases, there was a span of 14 bases. There are 15 residues in the CDR3. From germline, CDR1 is MNHNS and CDR2 SASEGT.

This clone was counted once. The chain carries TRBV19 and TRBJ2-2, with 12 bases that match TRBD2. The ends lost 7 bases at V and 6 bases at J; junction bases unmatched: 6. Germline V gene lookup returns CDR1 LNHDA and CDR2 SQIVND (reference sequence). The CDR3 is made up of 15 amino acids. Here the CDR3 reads CASIRTSGAPGELFF. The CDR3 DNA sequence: TGTGCCAGTATCCGGACTAGCGGGGCCCCCGGGGAGCTGTTTTTT.

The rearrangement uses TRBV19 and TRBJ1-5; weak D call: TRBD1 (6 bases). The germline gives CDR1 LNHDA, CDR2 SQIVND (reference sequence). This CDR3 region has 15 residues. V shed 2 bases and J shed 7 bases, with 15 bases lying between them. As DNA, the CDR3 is TGTGCCAGTAGTATAAGGGGGAACCTCATACAGCCCCAGCATTTT. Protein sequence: CASSIRGNLIQPQHF.

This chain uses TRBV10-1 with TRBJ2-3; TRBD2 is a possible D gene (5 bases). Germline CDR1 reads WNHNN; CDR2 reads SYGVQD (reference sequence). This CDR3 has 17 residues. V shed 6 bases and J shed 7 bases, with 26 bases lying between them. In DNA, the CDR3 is TGCGCCAGCAGGGTACCCCAACTAGTAGGAGCCGATAATACGCAGTATTTT. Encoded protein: CASRVPQLVGADNTQYF.

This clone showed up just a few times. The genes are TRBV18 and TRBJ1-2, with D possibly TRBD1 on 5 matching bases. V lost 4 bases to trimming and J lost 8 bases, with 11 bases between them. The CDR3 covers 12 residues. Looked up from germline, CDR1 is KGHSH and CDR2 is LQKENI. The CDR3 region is CASSLRDFGYTF. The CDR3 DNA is TGTGCCAGCTCACTGCGGGACTTCGGCTACACCTTC.

The DNA of the CDR3 is TGCGCCAGCAGCTACGACAGGGGTGGCTATGGCTACACCTTC. This translates into CASSYDRGGYGYTF. This chain joins TRBV5-1 and TRBJ1-2, with 8 nucleotides matching TRBD1. With 3 bases clipped from V and 4 bases from J, the junction kept 5 bases outside the gene matches. Germline V CDR1 and CDR2: SGHRS, YFSETQ. The CDR3 sequence is 14 residues long. Drawing the rest from reference TRBV5-1 and TRBJ1-2, the complete variable domain is KAGVTQTPRYLIKTRGQQVTLSCSPISGHRSVSWYQQTPGQGLQFLFEYFSETQRNKGNFPGRFSGRQFSNSRSEMNVSTLELGDSALYLCASSYDRGGYGYTFGSGTRLTVV.

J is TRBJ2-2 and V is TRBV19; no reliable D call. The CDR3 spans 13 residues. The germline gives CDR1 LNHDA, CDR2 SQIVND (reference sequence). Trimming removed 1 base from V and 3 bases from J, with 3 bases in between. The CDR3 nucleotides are TGTGCCAGTAGTATAGCTGACACCGGGGAGCTGTTTTTT. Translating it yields CASSIADTGELFF.

Here the CDR3 DNA reads TGCGCCAGCAGACAGGGTGGGGCAGATACGCAGTATTTT. Translating it yields CASRQGGADTQYF. This sequence joins TRBV10-2 and TRBJ2-3; D is possibly TRBD1 (6 bases). Trimming removed 6 bases at V and 4 bases at J, with 11 bases between. This CDR3 has 13 residues. Per germline, CDR1 WSHSY and CDR2 SAAADI.